The sequence of this T cell receptor beta chain was determined in a study of cytomegalovirus exposure and HLA in healthy donors. Study-wide results and limits: A classifier reportedly called cytomegalovirus status with high sensitivity and specificity.

Trimming pared 1 base from V and 5 bases from J, leaving 11 bases between. The CDR3 is made up of 14 amino acids. In germline, CDR1 is SSHAT, CDR2 FNYEAQ (reference sequence). Generated by immunoSEQ multiplex PCR, the TCRdb table keeps only in-frame clones and is missing some. The data contain approximately 230,000 clones, roughly 87% of them singletons. About this clone: Its antigen remains unidentified.

This receptor was identified in a man aged 18-30 years in good health and CMV-seropositive. Sequenced input: PBMCs. This rearrangement joins TRBV7-7 to TRBJ1-1; D gene unclear. CDR3 in DNA: TGTGCCAGCAGCTTAGTGCGGGGAAAAACTGAAGCTTTCTTT. Amino acids: CASSLVRGKTEAFF.